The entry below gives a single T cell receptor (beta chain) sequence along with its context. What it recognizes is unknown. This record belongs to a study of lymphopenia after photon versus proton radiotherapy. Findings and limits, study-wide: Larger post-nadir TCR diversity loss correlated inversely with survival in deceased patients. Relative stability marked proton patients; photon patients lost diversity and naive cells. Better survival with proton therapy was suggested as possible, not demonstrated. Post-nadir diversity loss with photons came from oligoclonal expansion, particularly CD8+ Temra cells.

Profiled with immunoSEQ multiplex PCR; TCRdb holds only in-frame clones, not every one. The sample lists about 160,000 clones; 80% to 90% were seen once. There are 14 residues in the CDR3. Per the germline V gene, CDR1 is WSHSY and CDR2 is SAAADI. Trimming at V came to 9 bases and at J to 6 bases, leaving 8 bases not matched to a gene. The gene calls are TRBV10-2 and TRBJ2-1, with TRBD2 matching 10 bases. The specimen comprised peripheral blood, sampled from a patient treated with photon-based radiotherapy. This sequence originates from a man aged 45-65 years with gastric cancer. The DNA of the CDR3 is TGCGCCAGTTCCTCTTTAGCGGGAGGCAATGAGCAGTTCTTC. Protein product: CASSSLAGGNEQFF.